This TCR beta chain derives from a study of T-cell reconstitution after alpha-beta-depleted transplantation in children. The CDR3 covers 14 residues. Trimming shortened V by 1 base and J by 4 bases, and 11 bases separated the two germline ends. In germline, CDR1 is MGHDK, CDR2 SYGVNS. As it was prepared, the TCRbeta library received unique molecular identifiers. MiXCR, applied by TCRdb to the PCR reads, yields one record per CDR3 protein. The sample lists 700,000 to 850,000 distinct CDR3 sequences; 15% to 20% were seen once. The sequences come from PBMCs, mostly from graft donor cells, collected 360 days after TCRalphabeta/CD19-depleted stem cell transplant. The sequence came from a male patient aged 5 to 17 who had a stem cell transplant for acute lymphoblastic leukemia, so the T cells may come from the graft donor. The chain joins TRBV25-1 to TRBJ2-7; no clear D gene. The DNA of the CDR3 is TGTGCCAGCAGTGAATCGTACAGAGTTTACGAGCAGTACTTC. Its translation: CASSESYRVYEQYF.